Sequencing of this T cell receptor beta chain was carried out in a study of T cell responses to AZD1222 COVID-19 vaccine. Broader study findings: At baseline, seropositivity was found in only six or seven AZD1222 recipients.

Method: immunoSEQ multiplex PCR; TCRdb's copy keeps in-frame clones and lacks some. The sample shows 90,000 to 120,000 clones, around 90% of them seen only once. Notes on this clone: What it binds is unknown.

The length of the CDR3 is 12 residues. V gave up 2 bases and J gave up 4 bases, with 9 bases separating them. Germline CDR1 and CDR2: GTSNPN and SVGIG (reference sequence). The genes are TRBV30 and TRBJ2-7; a possible D gene is TRBD1 (6 bases). This TCR derives from an adult who received the AZD1222 COVID-19 vaccine. This specimen was peripheral blood, taken 28 days after the second AZD1222 dose. CDR3 coding DNA: TGTGCCTGGAGTACAGGGTTGTACGAGCAGTACTTC. Protein product: CAWSTGLYEQYF.